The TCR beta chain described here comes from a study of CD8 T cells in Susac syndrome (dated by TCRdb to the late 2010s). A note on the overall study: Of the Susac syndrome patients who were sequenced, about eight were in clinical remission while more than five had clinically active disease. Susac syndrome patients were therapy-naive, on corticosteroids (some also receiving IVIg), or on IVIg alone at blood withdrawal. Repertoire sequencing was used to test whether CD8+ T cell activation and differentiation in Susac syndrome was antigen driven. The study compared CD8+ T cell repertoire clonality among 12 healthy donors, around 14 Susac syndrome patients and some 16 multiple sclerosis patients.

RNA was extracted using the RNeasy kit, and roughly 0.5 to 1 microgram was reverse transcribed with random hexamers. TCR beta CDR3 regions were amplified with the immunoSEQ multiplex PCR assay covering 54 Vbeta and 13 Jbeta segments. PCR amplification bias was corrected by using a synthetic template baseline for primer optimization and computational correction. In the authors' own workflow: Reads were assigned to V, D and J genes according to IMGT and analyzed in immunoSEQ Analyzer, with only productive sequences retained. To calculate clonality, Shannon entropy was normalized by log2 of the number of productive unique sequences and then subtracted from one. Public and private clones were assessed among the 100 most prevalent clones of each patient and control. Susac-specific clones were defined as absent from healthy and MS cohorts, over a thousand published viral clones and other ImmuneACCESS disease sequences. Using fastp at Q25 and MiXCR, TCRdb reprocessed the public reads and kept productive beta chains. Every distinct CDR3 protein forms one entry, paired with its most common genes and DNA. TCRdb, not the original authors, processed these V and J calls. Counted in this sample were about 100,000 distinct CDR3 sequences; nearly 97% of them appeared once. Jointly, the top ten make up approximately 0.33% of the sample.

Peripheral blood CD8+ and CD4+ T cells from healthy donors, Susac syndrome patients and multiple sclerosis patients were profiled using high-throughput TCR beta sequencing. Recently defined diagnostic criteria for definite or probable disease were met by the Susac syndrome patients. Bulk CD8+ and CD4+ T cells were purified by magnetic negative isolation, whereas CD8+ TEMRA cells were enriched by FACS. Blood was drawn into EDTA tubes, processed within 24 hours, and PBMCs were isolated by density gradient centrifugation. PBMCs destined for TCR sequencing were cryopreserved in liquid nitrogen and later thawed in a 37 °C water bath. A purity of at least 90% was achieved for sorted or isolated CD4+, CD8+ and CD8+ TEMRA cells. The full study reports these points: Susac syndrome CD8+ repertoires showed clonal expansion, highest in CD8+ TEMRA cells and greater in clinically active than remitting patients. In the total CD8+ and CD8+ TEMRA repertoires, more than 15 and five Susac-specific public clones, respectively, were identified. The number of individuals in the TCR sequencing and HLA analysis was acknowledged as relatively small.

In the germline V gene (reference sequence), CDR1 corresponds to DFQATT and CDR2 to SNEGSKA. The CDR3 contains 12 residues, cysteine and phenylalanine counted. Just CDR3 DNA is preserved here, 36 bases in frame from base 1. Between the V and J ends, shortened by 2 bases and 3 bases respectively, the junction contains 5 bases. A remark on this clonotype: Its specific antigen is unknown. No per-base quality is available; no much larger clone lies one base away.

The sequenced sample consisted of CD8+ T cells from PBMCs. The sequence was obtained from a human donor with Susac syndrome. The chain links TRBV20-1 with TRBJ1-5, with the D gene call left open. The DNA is TGCAGTGCTAGACTACCCAATCAGCCCCAGCATTTT. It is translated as CSARLPNQPQHF.